These T cell receptor beta chains were read from a single sample in a study of blood T cells in healthy people across ages. One entry per CDR3 protein results from TCRdb running MiXCR on the 5' RACE reads. The table shows about 1.8 million distinct CDR3 sequences, with 49% occurring only once. Material: blood. The receptors come from a middle-aged woman in good health. CDR3s include the opening cysteine and the closing phenylalanine or tryptophan. The D gene is left open where the match is weak. Part of the rows lack a size; the others show once, few, many or a class for expanded clones.

CDR3nt: TGCAGCGTAGGAGGGACAGAAACTTTCTTT; CDR3aa: CSVGGTETFF; v_gene: TRBV29-1; d_gene: TRBD1; j_gene: TRBJ1-1; abundance: few
CDR3nt: TGCAGTGCTAGAGGTTTAAGGGGGAGGGACTACGAGCAGTACTTC; CDR3aa: CSARGLRGRDYEQYF; v_gene: TRBV20-1; d_gene: .; j_gene: TRBJ2-7; abundance: .
CDR3nt: TGTGCCAGCAGTACCGACAGCCCCCCCTACGAGCAGTACTTC; CDR3aa: CASSTDSPPYEQYF; v_gene: TRBV12-3/TRBV12-4; d_gene: .; j_gene: TRBJ2-7; abundance: .
CDR3nt: TGTGCCAGCAGCTTGGGGGATCGGGAAGGCAACTATGGCTACACCTTC; CDR3aa: CASSLGDREGNYGYTF; v_gene: TRBV5-5; d_gene: .; j_gene: TRBJ1-2; abundance: .
CDR3nt: TGTGCCAGCAGCTTAGCGGGGTGGGCTAGCAGAGTCCAAGAGACCCAGTACTTC; CDR3aa: CASSLAGWASRVQETQYF; v_gene: TRBV7-8; d_gene: .; j_gene: TRBJ2-5; abundance: .
CDR3nt: TGTGCCAGCAGCTTGGCCTTCGACAGGGGTCTCGATGGCTACACCTTC; CDR3aa: CASSLAFDRGLDGYTF; v_gene: TRBV5-4; d_gene: TRBD1; j_gene: TRBJ1-2; abundance: .
CDR3nt: TGCGCCAGCAGCCAAGATTTCGGCGTCCCTGTTGAAAAACTGTTTTTT; CDR3aa: CASSQDFGVPVEKLFF; v_gene: TRBV4-3; d_gene: .; j_gene: TRBJ1-4; abundance: few
CDR3nt: TGCGCCAGCAGCACCCTACAGGGCGGTGGTGGGGCCAACGTCCTGACTTTC; CDR3aa: CASSTLQGGGGANVLTF; v_gene: TRBV5-1; d_gene: .; j_gene: TRBJ2-6; abundance: few
CDR3nt: TGTGCCAGCAGCCCTGGAGGGGGAAGCTCTGGGGCCAACGTCCTGACTTTC; CDR3aa: CASSPGGGSSGANVLTF; v_gene: TRBV12-3/TRBV12-4; d_gene: .; j_gene: TRBJ2-6; abundance: .
CDR3nt: TGTGCCAGCAGTGACCCGGGACAGGGTCCCCCCCTATGGGATGAGCAGTTCTTC; CDR3aa: CASSDPGQGPPLWDEQFF; v_gene: TRBV2; d_gene: TRBD1; j_gene: TRBJ2-1; abundance: .
CDR3nt: TGCGCCAGCAGCTTGGGGACAGGGCTCTCCTACAATGAGCAGTACTTC; CDR3aa: CASSLGTGLSYNEQYF; v_gene: TRBV5-1; d_gene: TRBD1; j_gene: TRBJ2-7; abundance: .
CDR3nt: TGTGCCACCAGTGATTATCCGGGACAGGGTTTTCTTTCCGATACGCAGTATTTT; CDR3aa: CATSDYPGQGFLSDTQYF; v_gene: TRBV24-1; d_gene: TRBD1; j_gene: TRBJ2-3; abundance: .
CDR3nt: TGTGCCAGCAGTGAATATAAGGGTTCGGCCTACGAGCAGTACTTC; CDR3aa: CASSEYKGSAYEQYF; v_gene: TRBV6-1; d_gene: .; j_gene: TRBJ2-7; abundance: few
CDR3nt: TGTGCCAGCAGCCAAAGGACAGGGGGAGCAGATACGCAGTATTTT; CDR3aa: CASSQRTGGADTQYF; v_gene: TRBV14; d_gene: TRBD1; j_gene: TRBJ2-3; abundance: .
CDR3nt: TGTGCCAGCCCAATAAGGGAGGGACAGGGGGCAGATACGCAGTATTTT; CDR3aa: CASPIREGQGADTQYF; v_gene: TRBV4-2; d_gene: TRBD1; j_gene: TRBJ2-3; abundance: few
CDR3nt: TGTGCCAGCAGCTTAAACCCAACAAAGCCGGGACACTCGGCTTACAATGAGCAGTTCTTC; CDR3aa: CASSLNPTKPGHSAYNEQFF; v_gene: TRBV11-3; d_gene: .; j_gene: TRBJ2-1; abundance: .
CDR3nt: TGTGCCAGCAGCTTAACAGGGTCGGTCGAGCAGTACTTC; CDR3aa: CASSLTGSVEQYF; v_gene: TRBV7-2; d_gene: .; j_gene: TRBJ2-7; abundance: .
CDR3nt: TGTGCCAGCAGTTTGGGGGTCAGGGATGGCTACACCTTC; CDR3aa: CASSLGVRDGYTF; v_gene: TRBV12-3/TRBV12-4; d_gene: .; j_gene: TRBJ1-2; abundance: .
CDR3nt: TGCGCCAGCAGCGCGCAGGGTCGAGATAGTGAGCAGTTCTTC; CDR3aa: CASSAQGRDSEQFF; v_gene: TRBV5-1; d_gene: .; j_gene: TRBJ2-1; abundance: .
CDR3nt: TGTGCCAGCAGGCCACTGGGACAGGGAGGGTACGAGCAGTACTTC; CDR3aa: CASRPLGQGGYEQYF; v_gene: TRBV6-2/TRBV6-3; d_gene: TRBD1; j_gene: TRBJ2-7; abundance: .
CDR3nt: TGCGCCAGCAGCCCAGTGACAGGGGGCTACGAGCAGTACTTC; CDR3aa: CASSPVTGGYEQYF; v_gene: TRBV5-1; d_gene: TRBD1; j_gene: TRBJ2-7; abundance: .
CDR3nt: TGCAGTGCTTGGACAGGGAGGGATCAGCCCCAGCATTTT; CDR3aa: CSAWTGRDQPQHF; v_gene: TRBV20-1; d_gene: TRBD1; j_gene: TRBJ1-5; abundance: .
CDR3nt: TGCGCCAGCAGTGAGCCGGGACACCCGTTAGCCAAAAACATTCAGTACTTC; CDR3aa: CASSEPGHPLAKNIQYF; v_gene: TRBV10-1; d_gene: .; j_gene: TRBJ2-4; abundance: .
CDR3nt: TGCGCCAGCAGTCTCATTCGACAGGGACCTAGCACAGATACGCAGTATTTT; CDR3aa: CASSLIRQGPSTDTQYF; v_gene: TRBV10-2; d_gene: TRBD1; j_gene: TRBJ2-3; abundance: .
CDR3nt: TGTGCCAGCAGTTTCACGACAGTTAGCAATCAGCCCCAGCATTTT; CDR3aa: CASSFTTVSNQPQHF; v_gene: TRBV12-3/TRBV12-4; d_gene: .; j_gene: TRBJ1-5; abundance: .
CDR3nt: TGTGCCACCAGTGATGTACCGGGACGGCTAACAGATACGCAGTATTTT; CDR3aa: CATSDVPGRLTDTQYF; v_gene: TRBV24-1; d_gene: .; j_gene: TRBJ2-3; abundance: .
CDR3nt: TGTGCCAGCAGCTTAGAGGGACTAGCGGGTTACAATGAGCAGTTCTTC; CDR3aa: CASSLEGLAGYNEQFF; v_gene: TRBV7-3; d_gene: TRBD2; j_gene: TRBJ2-1; abundance: .
CDR3nt: TGTGCCAGCAGTGAATGGGTTGCGGGAGAAGCTTTCTTT; CDR3aa: CASSEWVAGEAFF; v_gene: TRBV25-1; d_gene: .; j_gene: TRBJ1-1; abundance: .
CDR3nt: TGTGCCAGCAGCATTCTAGGGGGAGTCAAAAACATTCAGTACTTC; CDR3aa: CASSILGGVKNIQYF; v_gene: TRBV6-6; d_gene: .; j_gene: TRBJ2-4; abundance: .
CDR3nt: TGTGCCATCAGTCCAGGACAGGGGGGTTGGCAGTACTTC; CDR3aa: CAISPGQGGWQYF; v_gene: TRBV10-3; d_gene: TRBD1; j_gene: TRBJ2-5; abundance: .
CDR3nt: TGTGCCAGCAGCTTAGCGAGGACAGGAGCGGGGGGCTACACCTTC; CDR3aa: CASSLARTGAGGYTF; v_gene: TRBV7-9; d_gene: TRBD1; j_gene: TRBJ1-2; abundance: .
CDR3nt: TGTGCCAGCAGCCAAGATGTGTTGCGAAATCAGCCCCAGCATTTT; CDR3aa: CASSQDVLRNQPQHF; v_gene: TRBV3-1; d_gene: .; j_gene: TRBJ1-5; abundance: .
CDR3nt: TGTGCCAGCAGTCCTCAGGGGCCTAACTACCATTCTAACTATGGCTACACCTTC; CDR3aa: CASSPQGPNYHSNYGYTF; v_gene: TRBV6-1; d_gene: .; j_gene: TRBJ1-2; abundance: .
CDR3nt: TGTGCCAGCACGACCGGAGGCCTAAGGCAGTATTTT; CDR3aa: CASTTGGLRQYF; v_gene: TRBV12-3/TRBV12-4; d_gene: .; j_gene: TRBJ2-3; abundance: .
CDR3nt: TGTGCCAGCGGACAGGGAAGCTCTGGAAACACCATATATTTT; CDR3aa: CASGQGSSGNTIYF; v_gene: TRBV2; d_gene: TRBD1; j_gene: TRBJ1-3; abundance: .
CDR3nt: TGTGCCAGCAGTCCTCAGCCACCGGGGGCCAACGTCCTGACTTTC; CDR3aa: CASSPQPPGANVLTF; v_gene: TRBV25-1; d_gene: .; j_gene: TRBJ2-6; abundance: few
CDR3nt: TGCGCCAGCAGCTTGGTCGGGGAAAAGGGGGAAAAACTGTTTTTT; CDR3aa: CASSLVGEKGEKLFF; v_gene: TRBV5-1; d_gene: .; j_gene: TRBJ1-4; abundance: .
CDR3nt: TGTGCCAGCAGCGACGGGGAGACCCAGTACTTC; CDR3aa: CASSDGETQYF; v_gene: TRBV10-2; d_gene: .; j_gene: TRBJ2-5; abundance: many
CDR3nt: TGTGCCAGCAGGGGGGCGAAAAACGAGCAGTACTTC; CDR3aa: CASRGAKNEQYF; v_gene: TRBV12-3/TRBV12-4; d_gene: .; j_gene: TRBJ2-7; abundance: .
CDR3nt: TGCAGTGCCAATAGACAGCCCTCCTACGAGCAGTACTTC; CDR3aa: CSANRQPSYEQYF; v_gene: TRBV20-1; d_gene: .; j_gene: TRBJ2-7; abundance: .
CDR3nt: TGCAGTGCTAGAGAACCGGGGGGAACAAGAGAAAACATTCAGTACTTC; CDR3aa: CSAREPGGTRENIQYF; v_gene: TRBV20-1; d_gene: TRBD2; j_gene: TRBJ2-4; abundance: .
CDR3nt: TGTGCCGGCGGTTCTTCTGGGGCCAACGTCCTGACTTTC; CDR3aa: CAGGSSGANVLTF; v_gene: TRBV28; d_gene: .; j_gene: TRBJ2-6; abundance: .
CDR3nt: TGCAGCGTCGCATGGGGGCCTCTACTCTATGGCTACACCTTC; CDR3aa: CSVAWGPLLYGYTF; v_gene: TRBV29-1; d_gene: .; j_gene: TRBJ1-2; abundance: .